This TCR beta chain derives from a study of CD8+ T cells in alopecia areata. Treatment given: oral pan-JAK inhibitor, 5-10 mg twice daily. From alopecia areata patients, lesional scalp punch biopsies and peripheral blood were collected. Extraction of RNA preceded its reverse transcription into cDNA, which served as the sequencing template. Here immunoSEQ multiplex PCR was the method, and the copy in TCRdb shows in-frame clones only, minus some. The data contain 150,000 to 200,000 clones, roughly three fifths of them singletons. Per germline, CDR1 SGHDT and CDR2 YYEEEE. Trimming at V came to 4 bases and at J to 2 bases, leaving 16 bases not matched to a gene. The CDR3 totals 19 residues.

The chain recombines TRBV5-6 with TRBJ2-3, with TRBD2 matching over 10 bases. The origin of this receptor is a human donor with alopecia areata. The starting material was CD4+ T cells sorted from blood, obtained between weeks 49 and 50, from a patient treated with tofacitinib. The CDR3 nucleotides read TGTGCCAGCAGCCCCCGGGTGCGAGAGCGGGGGGGTTTCACAGATACGCAGTATTTT. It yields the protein CASSPRVRERGGFTDTQYF.